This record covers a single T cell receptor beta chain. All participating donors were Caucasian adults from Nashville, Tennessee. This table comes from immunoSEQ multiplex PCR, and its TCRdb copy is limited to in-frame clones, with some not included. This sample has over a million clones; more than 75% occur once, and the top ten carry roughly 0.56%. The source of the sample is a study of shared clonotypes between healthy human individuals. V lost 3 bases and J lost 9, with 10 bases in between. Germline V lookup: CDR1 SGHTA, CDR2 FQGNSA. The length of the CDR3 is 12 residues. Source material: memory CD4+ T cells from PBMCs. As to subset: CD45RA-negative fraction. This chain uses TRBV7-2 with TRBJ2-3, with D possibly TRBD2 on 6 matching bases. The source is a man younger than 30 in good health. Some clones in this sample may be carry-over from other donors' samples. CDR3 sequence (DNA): TGTGCCAGCAGCTTTGGCGGGGAAACGCAGTATTTT. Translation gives CASSFGGETQYF.